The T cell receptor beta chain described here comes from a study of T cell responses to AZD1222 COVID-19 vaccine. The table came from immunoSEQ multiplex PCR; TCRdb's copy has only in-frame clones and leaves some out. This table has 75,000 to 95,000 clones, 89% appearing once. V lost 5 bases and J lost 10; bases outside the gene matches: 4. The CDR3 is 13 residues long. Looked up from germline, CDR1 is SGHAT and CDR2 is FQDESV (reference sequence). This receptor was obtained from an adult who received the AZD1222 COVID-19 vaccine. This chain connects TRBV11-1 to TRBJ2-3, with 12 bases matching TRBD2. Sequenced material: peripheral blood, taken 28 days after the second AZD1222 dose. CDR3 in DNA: TGTGCCAGCAGCGGACGGACTAGCGGGGCGCAGTATTTT. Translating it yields CASSGRTSGAQYF.